This T cell receptor beta chain originates from a study of blood T cell dynamics during melanoma immunotherapy. As for time point: pre-treatment baseline. Samples come from before therapy and from week 3 after the first blockade cycle. Apart from two fast progressors, RECIST 1.1 response was judged 12 weeks post-infusion. No patient had earlier systemic cancer treatment, concurrent immunosuppressants, or another active cancer. The study, taken as a whole, reports: At W3, later disease-control patients showed bifurcated PBMC repertoire changes, unlike progressors.

The V end lost 4 bases, the J end lost 4 bases, and 20 bases lay between the germline ends. This CDR3 is 16 amino acids long. CDR1 is SGHDT and CDR2 is YYEEEE in the germline V gene. On this clone: Its target is not known.

Assay used: immunoSEQ multiplex PCR; TCRdb lists only in-frame clones, some missing. The table lists 9,000 to 10,000 clones, approximately 86% of them singletons. This sample comprised blood, obtained from a patient treated with checkpoint blockade. V usage is TRBV5-6 and J usage is TRBJ1-1; D might be TRBD1 (6 bases). This clonotype originated in a human donor with melanoma. The CDR3 coding sequence is TGTGCCAGCAGCGTAATAAATTGGGGGCACATCACTGAAGCTTTCTTT. Encoded protein: CASSVINWGHITEAFF.